The 19 T cell receptor beta chains in this list originate from one sample, sequenced in a study of regulatory T cells in long-lasting Graves disease. Time point: newly diagnosed GD, antithyroid drugs for less than 3 months. Researchers made the TCR library from RNA that was extracted from PBMCs. Libraries of TCR beta came from iRepertoire HTBI primers plus Arm-PCR of CDR3 regions. One entry per CDR3 protein, called by TCRdb with MiXCR from the multiplex PCR reads. Of about 610,000 distinct CDR3 sequences listed, roughly a sixth were seen once; the top ten hold about 12%. The data also belong to a second study, concerning T cells in Graves' hyperthyroidism and ophthalmopathy.

Sample: peripheral blood mononuclear cells (PBMCs), taken at new diagnosis, from a patient treated with antithyroid drugs. These receptors were collected from a man between 18 and 29 years old with Graves disease.

A single count supports this clonotype. The chain couples TRBV7-2 to TRBJ2-1; 10 positions agree with TRBD2. CDR1 is SGHTA and CDR2 is FQGNSA in the germline V gene. The CDR3 totals 17 residues. Trimming cost V 0 bases and J 2 bases; bases outside gene matches: 4. CDR3 in DNA: TGTGCCAGCAGCTTAGCGCATCTAGCGGGGGCCTACAATGAGCAGTTCTTC. Its protein product is CASSLAHLAGAYNEQFF.

The chain links TRBV11-3 to TRBJ1-1, with D possibly matching TRBD1 (5 bases). The V and J ends lost 4 bases and 2 bases respectively, with 17 bases between them. Germline CDR1 reads SGHNT; CDR2 reads YENEEA. This CDR3 has 16 residues. CDR3 DNA: TGTGCCAGCAGCTCACCCCTCGACAGCTATAACACTGAAGCTTTCTTT. It codes for CASSSPLDSYNTEAFF.

This clonotype turned up a few times. The chain couples TRBV6-1 to TRBJ1-2; unclear D gene. V lost 5 bases, J lost 7 bases, and 17 bases lay in between. This CDR3 is built from 14 residues. Germline V gene lookup returns CDR1 MNHNS and CDR2 SASEGT. As DNA, the CDR3 is TGTGCCAGCAGTCCCCCTGGGGAGGCCCCTGGCTACACCTTC. It yields the protein CASSPPGEAPGYTF.

The table lists this clonotype with a few counts. The rearrangement uses TRBV6-2 or TRBV6-3 and TRBJ2-1; TRBD2 agrees at 10 bases. J gave up 4 bases and V 0 bases, and 3 bases lay outside the gene matches. The CDR3 is made up of 16 amino acids. In germline, CDR1 is MNHEY, CDR2 SVGEGT. CDR3 nucleotide sequence: TGTGCCAGCAGTTACTCCGGACTAGCGGATTACAATGAGCAGTTCTTC. Its translation is CASSYSGLADYNEQFF.

The chain carries TRBV20-1 and TRBJ1-3; no firm D call. The CDR3 covers 15 residues. V gave up 0 bases and J gave up 6 bases, with 15 bases separating them. Germline CDR1 DFQATT, CDR2 SNEGSKA (reference sequence). The CDR3 nucleotides read TGCAGTGCTAGAGATACCGGTAGAGAGCTAAACACCATATATTTT. Protein: CSARDTGRELNTIYF.

This clonotype was seen many times. This chain connects TRBV11-1 to TRBJ1-1, with D perhaps TRBD1 (5 bases). The CDR3 consists of 14 residues. Germline assignment: CDR1 SGHAT and CDR2 FQDESV (reference sequence). Trimming left V 2 bases short and J 5 bases short, with 12 bases between. CDR3: CASSLSPRDTEAFF. The CDR3 coding sequence is TGTGCCAGCAGCTTATCCCCCAGGGATACTGAAGCTTTCTTT.

This rearrangement joins TRBV7-9 to TRBJ2-1; D not certain. The CDR3 loop spans 15 amino acids. Germline lookup yields CDR1 SEHNR and CDR2 FQNEAQ (reference sequence). V lost 0 bases and J lost 5, with 11 bases in between. The CDR3 region is CASSLAGRSNNEQFF. The CDR3 nucleotides are TGTGCCAGCAGCTTAGCCGGCCGATCCAACAATGAGCAGTTCTTC. The full variable domain, rest sourced from reference TRBV7-9 and TRBJ2-1, is DTGVSQNPRHKITKRGQNVTFRCDPISEHNRLYWYRQTLGQGPEFLTYFQNEAQLEKSRLLSDRFSAERPKGSFSTLEIQRTEQGDSAMYLCASSLAGRSNNEQFFGPGTRLTVL.

This clonotype was picked up many times. This chain uses TRBV6-1 with TRBJ2-7; tentative D call: TRBD1 (5 bases). The CDR3 runs 13 residues. The ends were cut back, 5 bases at V and 3 bases at J, with 11 bases in the middle. In germline, CDR1 is MNHNS, CDR2 SASEGT. CDR3 residues: CASSTLDSYEQYF. DNA for the CDR3: TGTGCCAGCAGTACCCTCGACAGCTACGAGCAGTACTTC.

For this clonotype: Just one base apart from a much larger clone, this may be a read error. The rearrangement uses TRBV2 and TRBJ2-1; D unresolved. The V end was cut by 9 bases, the J end by 6 bases, with 12 bases between. CDR3 length equals 12 residues. Germline V CDR1 and CDR2: SNHLY, FYNNEI. Written as DNA, the CDR3 is TGTGCCAGTGAATCAAGCAGCAATGAGCAGTTCTTC. Translated: CASESSSNEQFF.

The sample holds many counts of this clonotype. The rearrangement links TRBV10-1 to TRBJ2-5; D gene unclear. The CDR3 loop spans 15 amino acids. Trimming stripped 6 bases from V and 4 bases from J, with 18 bases between. CDR1 and CDR2 (germline): WNHNN, SYGVQD (reference sequence). CDR3 DNA: TGCGCCAGCAGCCGGGCCATCGGCGAGATAGAGACCCAGTACTTC. Translation gives CASSRAIGEIETQYF.

In DNA form, the CDR3 reads TGTGCCAGCAGCTTTCGAGATCTTCGGCAGCCCCAGCATTTT. Protein sequence: CASSFRDLRQPQHF. The V and J genes are TRBV7-2 and TRBJ1-5; no firm D call. This CDR3 has 14 amino acids. Trimming cost V 3 bases and J 7 bases, with 13 bases left between them. Germline V gene sequence: CDR1 SGHTA, CDR2 FQGNSA.

This clonotype has a count of ten or more. V usage is TRBV28 and J usage is TRBJ2-7, with 10 bases matching TRBD1. V was clipped by 5 bases and J by 0 bases; unmatched bases: 10. This CDR3 contains 17 residues. Germline V gene lookup returns CDR1 MDHEN and CDR2 SYDVKM. DNA of the CDR3: TGTGCCAGCAGTCAATATACCCGGGACAGGGGCTCCTACGAGCAGTACTTC. Translated: CASSQYTRDRGSYEQYF.

A few counts support this clonotype. This sequence joins TRBV12-3 or TRBV12-4 and TRBJ1-3; unclear D gene. This CDR3 comprises 13 residues. Trimming left V 6 bases short and J 9 bases short, with 15 bases between. The CDR3 region is CASRINPRVTIYF. The CDR3 nucleotides are TGTGCCAGCAGAATAAACCCCCGAGTCACCATATATTTT.

The rearrangement uses TRBV6-1 and TRBJ2-1, with a tentative D call TRBD1 (6 bases). Germline V gives CDR1 MNHNS, CDR2 SASEGT. The CDR3 totals 17 residues. V shed 10 bases and J shed 6 bases, with 28 bases lying between them. In DNA, the CDR3 is TGTGCCAACAGCCCGGGACAATCGGTCCCAGGGCTCAATGAGCAGTTCTTC. This gives the protein CANSPGQSVPGLNEQFF.

This clonotype was observed many times. The CDR3 DNA reads as TGTGCCAGCCAACGGACAGGGGTCGGCGCAGATACGCAGTATTTT. This sequence encodes CASQRTGVGADTQYF. The V call is TRBV27, the J call TRBJ2-3; TRBD1 agrees at 9 bases. The CDR3 has 15 residues. Losses at the gene ends were 8 bases for V and 4 bases for J; bases not matched to a gene: 10. Germline V gives CDR1 MNHEY, CDR2 SMNVEV (reference sequence).

This clonotype was seen at least ten times. The chain combines TRBV2 with TRBJ2-2, with 7 bases fitting TRBD1. The V gene end was trimmed by 7 bases and the J gene end by 4 bases; junction bases not matched to a gene: 9. The V gene's germline CDR1 is SNHLY and CDR2 FYNNEI. The CDR3 has 15 amino acids. DNA of the CDR3: TGTGCCAGCACCCGGGACAGAGCTTCCACCGGGGAGCTGTTTTTT. Translated, it gives CASTRDRASTGELFF.

The count of this clonotype is one. The V and J genes are TRBV25-1 and TRBJ1-5, with unresolved D. CDR3 length equals 17 residues. V was clipped by 8 bases and J by 0 bases, with 20 bases between them. CDR1 MGHDK and CDR2 SYGVNS come from the germline V gene. The CDR3 loop is CASRPEKGANSNQPQHF. CDR3 bases: TGTGCCAGCCGCCCCGAAAAGGGAGCTAATAGCAATCAGCCCCAGCATTTT.

The chain combines TRBV7-9 with TRBJ2-6, with TRBD1 identical over 8 bases. This CDR3 is 20 amino acids long. Looked up from germline, CDR1 is SEHNR and CDR2 is FQNEAQ (reference sequence). Trimming took 7 bases from V and 3 from J; bases not matched to a gene: 20. The DNA for the CDR3 is TGTGCCAGCACCCTCTTATCCGACAGGGGAAGAGCTTTTGGGGCCAACGTCCTGACTTTC. Translated, it gives CASTLLSDRGRAFGANVLTF.

This clonotype has at least ten counts. The V gene is TRBV11-2, the J gene TRBJ2-3; 11 nucleotides match TRBD2. Trimming removed 4 bases from V and 5 bases from J; junction bases left unmatched: 14. The germline CDR1 and CDR2 sequences are SGHAT and FQNNGV. CDR3 size: 18 residues. CDR3 residues: CASSSNPLTSGKIDTQYF. DNA of the CDR3: TGTGCCAGCAGCTCAAACCCGCTGACTAGCGGGAAAATAGATACGCAGTATTTT.